The clone carrying this T cell receptor (beta chain) was picked up many times. Its antigen is unknown. The data were taken from a study of blood T cells in healthy people across ages. Study-wide results and limits: The recorded TCR beta diversity per million T cells decreased in a roughly linear manner with age. Estimated diversity across one million T cells was deemed an underestimate.

Germline CDR1 reads MNHNY; CDR2 reads SVGAGI (reference sequence). Unmatched junction bases numbered 4, after V lost 5 bases and J lost 1 base. The CDR3 totals 14 residues. Next came a second PCR, run for about 6 to 11 cycles, which used a sample-barcoded 5' primer along with a J-beta primer mix. Each TCR beta cDNA got a 12-nucleotide random molecular identifier. TCRdb re-called the 5' RACE reads through MiXCR, storing one row per CDR3 protein. The profile shows roughly 790,000 distinct CDR3 sequences, around 40% of them singletons. The people who gave samples were healthy Caucasians from Russia, aged 6 to 90.

The sequence derives from a woman aged 55 to 70 in good health. The chain has TRBV6-6 and TRBJ2-5, with 7 bases aligning to TRBD1. Sequencing was done on a sample of blood. The CDR3 loop is CASSADRAQETQYF. CDR3 DNA sequence: TGTGCCAGCAGTGCAGACAGGGCCCAAGAGACCCAGTACTTC.